These 16 T cell receptor beta chains originate from one sample sequenced in a study of shared clonotypes between healthy human individuals. The table came from immunoSEQ multiplex PCR; TCRdb's copy has only in-frame clones and leaves some out. The data contain approximately 1,500,000 clones, around 97% of them singletons. The sequenced material came from naive CD4+ T cells sorted from blood. As to subset: CD45RA+ positively selected. The receptors originated from a man aged 25-45 years in good health.

The chain recombines TRBV28 with TRBJ1-2; D is possibly TRBD1 (5 bases). CDR1 and CDR2 from the germline V gene are MDHEN and SYDVKM. The CDR3 totals 13 residues. Deletions cut 10 bases from V and 7 bases from J, with 19 bases between. The CDR3 coding sequence is TGTGCCATCGAATCAGGGCAATCGGGTGGCTACACCTTC. Translation: CAIESGQSGGYTF.

In its sample, this clone was seen once. The CDR3 is CASSPTLHEQYF. CDR3 sequence (DNA): TGTGCCAGCAGCCCGACGCTGCACGAGCAGTACTTC. This sequence joins TRBV7-2 and TRBJ2-7; D unclear. Trimming left V 5 bases short and J 5 bases short, with 10 bases between. This CDR3 is built from 12 residues. The V gene's germline CDR1 is SGHTA and CDR2 FQGNSA.

This rearrangement joins TRBV19 to TRBJ2-3; D may match TRBD1 or TRBD2 (5 bases each). V lost 5 bases, J lost 14 bases, and 17 bases lay in between. The CDR3 runs to 12 residues. Germline V gives CDR1 LNHDA, CDR2 SQIVND (reference sequence). CDR3 nucleotides: TGTGCCAGTAGTTTGGGACCCCTTTCATGGTATTTT. Protein: CASSLGPLSWYF.

The CDR3 DNA is TGTGCCATCAGTGAGTACCTGGGACAGGTTACAGATACGCAGTATTTT. Protein product: CAISEYLGQVTDTQYF. The V gene is TRBV10-3, the J gene TRBJ2-3; 8 bases agree with TRBD1. The V gene's germline CDR1 is ENHRY and CDR2 SYGVKD. The CDR3 has 16 residues. V shed 1 base and J 3 bases; nucleotides not matched to a gene: 6.

The V and J genes are TRBV19 and TRBJ2-7, with TRBD2 matching over 10 bases. Germline lookup yields CDR1 LNHDA and CDR2 SQIVND (reference sequence). V trimming: 3 bases; J trimming: 2 bases; junction bases outside the gene matches: 7. CDR3 size: 16 residues. The CDR3 DNA reads TGTGCCAGTAGTATCGTAGCTAGCGGGAGACCCTACGAGCAGTACTTC. It specifies CASSIVASGRPYEQYF.

V is TRBV11-1 and J is TRBJ2-1, with 8 bases aligning to TRBD2. Trimming removed 5 bases from V and 11 bases from J; junction bases left unmatched: 14. Germline values: CDR1 SGHAT, CDR2 FQDESV (reference sequence). The CDR3 covers 15 residues. Written as DNA, the CDR3 is TGTGCCAGCAGCCTGACTAGCGAAAAGGGGGTTAAGCAGTTCTTC. Its protein product is CASSLTSEKGVKQFF.

This chain joins TRBV5-4 and TRBJ1-4; 7 positions match TRBD1. This CDR3 has 15 residues. J gave up 5 bases and V 0 bases, and 4 bases lay outside the gene matches. Germline loops: CDR1 SGHNT, CDR2 YYREEE (reference sequence). In nucleotides, the CDR3 is TGTGCCAGCAGCTTGGGGGACAGAAAGAATGAAAAACTGTTTTTT. It encodes CASSLGDRKNEKLFF.

The gene calls are TRBV6-5 and TRBJ2-7, with no clear D. The germline V and J ends were trimmed by 0 bases and 2 bases, with 5 bases remaining between them. This CDR3 has 13 amino acids. From germline, CDR1 is MNHEY and CDR2 SVGAGI. The CDR3 DNA follows: TGTGCCAGCAGTTACTCCTTCCCCTACGAGCAGTACTTC. It translates to CASSYSFPYEQYF.

V and J are TRBV18 and TRBJ1-2; weak D call: TRBD1 (5 bases). V gave up 6 bases and J gave up 7 bases, with 9 bases separating them. There are 11 residues in the CDR3. The germline V gene encodes CDR1 KGHSH and CDR2 LQKENI. CDR3 nucleotide sequence: TGTGCCAGCTCGGCCCAGGGTGGCTACACCTTC. It codes for CASSAQGGYTF.

V is TRBV2 and J is TRBJ2-1, with D maybe TRBD1 (6 bases). In germline, CDR1 is SNHLY, CDR2 FYNNEI. Deletions cut 2 bases from V and 4 bases from J, with 6 bases between. CDR3 size: 13 residues. CDR3 sequence: CASSETGYNEQFF. As DNA, the CDR3 is TGTGCCAGCAGTGAAACAGGGTACAATGAGCAGTTCTTC.

This chain connects TRBV29-1 to TRBJ2-5; weak D call: TRBD1 (5 bases). V was trimmed by 8 bases and J by 2 bases, leaving 15 bases between them. The length of the CDR3 is 13 residues. Germline CDR1 SQVTM, CDR2 ANQGSEA. The CDR3 loop is CSTTDSFQETQYF. The CDR3 DNA sequence: TGCAGCACGACCGACAGTTTTCAAGAGACCCAGTACTTC.

The chain links TRBV28 to TRBJ1-1; D uncertain. Trimming cost V 7 bases and J 0 bases, with 12 bases left between them. Per the germline V gene, CDR1 is MDHEN and CDR2 is SYDVKM. The CDR3 has 14 residues. This CDR3 reads CASNPYVMNTEAFF. The CDR3 nucleotides read TGTGCCAGCAACCCATACGTTATGAACACTGAAGCTTTCTTT.

The genes are TRBV21-1 and TRBJ2-7; no DNA check was done on the table's D call, TRBD2. TRBV21-1 corresponds to a pseudogene. This CDR3 has 15 amino acids. As DNA, the CDR3 is TGTGCCAGCAGCATAGAGTGGAGGGTAGTCTACGAGCAGTACTTC. Amino acid sequence: CASSIEWRVVYEQYF.

Details on this clone: At one end, the junction sequence differs from germline, possibly due to a read error. The chain recombines TRBV18 with TRBJ2-1; the match to TRBD2 covers 9 bases. Per germline, CDR1 KGHSH and CDR2 LQKENI. The CDR3 sequence is 15 residues long. The CDR3 DNA follows: TGTGCCAGCTCCCCACGACTAGCGGAACACAATGAGCAGTTCTTC. Protein sequence: CASSPRLAEHNEQFF.

The gene calls are TRBV6-5 and TRBJ2-1; D is ambiguous. Trimming removed 5 bases at V and 8 bases at J, with 16 bases between. The length of the CDR3 is 14 residues. The germline gives CDR1 MNHEY, CDR2 SVGAGI. CDR3: CASSPLHRAYEQFF. CDR3 DNA sequence: TGTGCCAGCAGTCCACTACATCGGGCGTATGAGCAGTTCTTC.

The rearrangement joins TRBV30 to TRBJ1-5, with a tentative D call TRBD1 (5 bases). CDR1 GTSNPN and CDR2 SVGIG come from the germline V gene (reference sequence). V lost 2 bases and J 3 bases, leaving 14 bases between the germline ends. The CDR3 is 15 residues long. CDR3 residues: CAWSPGPDNNQPQHF. In DNA, the CDR3 is TGTGCCTGGAGTCCGGGACCGGATAACAATCAGCCCCAGCATTTT.